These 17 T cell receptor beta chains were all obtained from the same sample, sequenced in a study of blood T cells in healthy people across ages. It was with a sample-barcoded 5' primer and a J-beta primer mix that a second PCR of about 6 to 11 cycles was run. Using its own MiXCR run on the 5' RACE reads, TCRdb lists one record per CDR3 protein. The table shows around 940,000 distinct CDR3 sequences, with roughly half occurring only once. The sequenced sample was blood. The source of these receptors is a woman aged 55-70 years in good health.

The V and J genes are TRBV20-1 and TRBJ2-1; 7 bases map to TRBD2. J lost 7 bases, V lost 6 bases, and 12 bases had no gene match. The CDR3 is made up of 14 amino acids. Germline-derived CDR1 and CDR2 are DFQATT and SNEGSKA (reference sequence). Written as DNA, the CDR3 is TGCAGTGCCCCCCGCGGGGGTCCTATGAATGAGCAGTTCTTC. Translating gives CSAPRGGPMNEQFF.

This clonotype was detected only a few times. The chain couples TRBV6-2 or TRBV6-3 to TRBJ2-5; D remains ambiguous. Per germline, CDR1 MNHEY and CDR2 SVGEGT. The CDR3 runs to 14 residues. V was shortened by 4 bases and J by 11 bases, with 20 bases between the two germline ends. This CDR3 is CASSFVPQTGEQYF. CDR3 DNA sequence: TGTGCCAGCAGTTTTGTCCCTCAGACGGGTGAGCAGTACTTC.

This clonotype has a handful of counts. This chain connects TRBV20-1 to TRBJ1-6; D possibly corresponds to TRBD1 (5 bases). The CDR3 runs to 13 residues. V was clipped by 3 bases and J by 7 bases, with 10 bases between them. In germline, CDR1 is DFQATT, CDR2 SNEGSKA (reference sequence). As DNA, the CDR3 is TGCAGTGCTAGGGCTGGGGGGAATTCACCCCTCCACTTT. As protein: CSARAGGNSPLHF.

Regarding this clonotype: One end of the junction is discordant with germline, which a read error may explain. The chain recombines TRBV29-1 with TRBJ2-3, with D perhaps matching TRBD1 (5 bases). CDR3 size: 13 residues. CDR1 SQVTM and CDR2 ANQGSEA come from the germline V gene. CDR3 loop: CSVECDSTDTQYF. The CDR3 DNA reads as TGCAGCGTTGAGTGCGACAGCACGGATACGCAGTATTTT.

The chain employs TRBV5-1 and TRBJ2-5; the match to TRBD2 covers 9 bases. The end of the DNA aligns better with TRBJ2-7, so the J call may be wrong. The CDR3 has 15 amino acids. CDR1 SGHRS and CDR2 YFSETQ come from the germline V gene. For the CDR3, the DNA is TGCGCCAGCAGCTTGGTTATAGCGGGAGTAAGCGAGCAGTACTTC. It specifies CASSLVIAGVSEQYF.

This CDR3 is CASSKGLAGDYEQYF. As DNA, the CDR3 is TGTGCCAGCAGCAAGGGACTAGCGGGAGACTACGAGCAGTACTTC. The rearrangement joins TRBV3-1 to TRBJ2-7; 14 bases agree with TRBD2. The germline V gene has CDR1 LGHDT and CDR2 YNNKEL (reference sequence). The CDR3 contains 15 residues. V lost 5 bases to trimming and J lost 3 bases; unmatched junction nucleotides: 3.

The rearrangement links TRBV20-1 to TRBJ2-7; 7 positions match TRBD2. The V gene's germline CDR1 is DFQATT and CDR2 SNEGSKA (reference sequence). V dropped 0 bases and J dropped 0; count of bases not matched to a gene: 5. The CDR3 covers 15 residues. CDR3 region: CSARDPAGRSYEQYF. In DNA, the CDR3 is TGCAGTGCTAGAGATCCAGCGGGACGCTCCTACGAGCAGTACTTC.

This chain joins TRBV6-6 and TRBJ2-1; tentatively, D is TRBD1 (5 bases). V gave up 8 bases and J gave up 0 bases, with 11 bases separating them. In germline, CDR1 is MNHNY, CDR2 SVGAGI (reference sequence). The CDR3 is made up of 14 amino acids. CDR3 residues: CASSGQVSYNEQFF. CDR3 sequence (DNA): TGTGCCAGCTCAGGGCAAGTCTCCTACAATGAGCAGTTCTTC.

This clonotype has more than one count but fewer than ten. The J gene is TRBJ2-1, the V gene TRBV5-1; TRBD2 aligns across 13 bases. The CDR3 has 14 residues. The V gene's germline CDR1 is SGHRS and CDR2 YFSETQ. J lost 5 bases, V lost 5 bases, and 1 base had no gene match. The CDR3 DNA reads TGCGCCAGCAGGACTAGCGGGAGGAACAATGAGCAGTTCTTC. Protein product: CASRTSGRNNEQFF.

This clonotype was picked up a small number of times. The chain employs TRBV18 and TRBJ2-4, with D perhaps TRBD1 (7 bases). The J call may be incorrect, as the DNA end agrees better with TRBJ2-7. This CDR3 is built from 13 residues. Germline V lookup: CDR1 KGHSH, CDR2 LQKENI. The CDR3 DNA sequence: TGTGCCAGCTCAGCTAGCCAGGGGGGCGAGCAGTACTTC. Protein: CASSASQGGEQYF.

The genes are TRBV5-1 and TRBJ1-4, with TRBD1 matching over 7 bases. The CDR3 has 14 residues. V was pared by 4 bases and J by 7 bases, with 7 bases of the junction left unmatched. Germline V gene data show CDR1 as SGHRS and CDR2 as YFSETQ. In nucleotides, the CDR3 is TGCGCCAGCAGCACACAGGGGATGGCTGAAAAACTGTTTTTT. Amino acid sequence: CASSTQGMAEKLFF.

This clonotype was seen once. For the CDR3, the DNA is TGTGCCAGCAGTGCCATACAGCCGGCACTTCGCGAGACCCAGTACTTC. This sequence encodes CASSAIQPALRETQYF. The genes are TRBV2 and TRBJ2-7; D remains ambiguous. The J call may not be correct, given that the DNA end is closer to TRBJ2-5. This CDR3 comprises 16 residues. The V gene's germline CDR1 is SNHLY and CDR2 FYNNEI.

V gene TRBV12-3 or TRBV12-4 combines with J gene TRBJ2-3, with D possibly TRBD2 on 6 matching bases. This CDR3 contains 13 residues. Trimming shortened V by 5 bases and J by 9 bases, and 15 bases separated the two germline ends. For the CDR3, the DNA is TGTGCCAGCAGTGCGTCCGGGACTGCGACGCAGTATTTT. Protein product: CASSASGTATQYF.

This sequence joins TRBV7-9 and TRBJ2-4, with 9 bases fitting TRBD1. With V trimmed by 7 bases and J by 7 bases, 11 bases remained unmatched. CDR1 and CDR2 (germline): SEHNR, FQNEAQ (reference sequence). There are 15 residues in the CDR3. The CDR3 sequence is CASNWDREGVNIQYF. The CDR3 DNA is TGTGCCAGCAACTGGGACAGGGAGGGGGTGAACATTCAGTACTTC.

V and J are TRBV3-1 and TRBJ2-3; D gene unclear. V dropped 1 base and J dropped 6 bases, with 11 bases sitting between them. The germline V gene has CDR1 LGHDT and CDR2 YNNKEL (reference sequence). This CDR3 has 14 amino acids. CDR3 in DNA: TGTGCCAGCAGCCAAGGGTTGCTAACCGATACGCAGTATTTT. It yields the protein CASSQGLLTDTQYF.

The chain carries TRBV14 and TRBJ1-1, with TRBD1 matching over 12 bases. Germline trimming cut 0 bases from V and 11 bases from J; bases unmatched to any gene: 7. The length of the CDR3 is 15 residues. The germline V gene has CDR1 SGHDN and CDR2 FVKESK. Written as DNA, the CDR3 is TGTGCCAGCAGCCAAGATCGGGACAGGGGGCTCGGGGCTTTCTTT. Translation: CASSQDRDRGLGAFF. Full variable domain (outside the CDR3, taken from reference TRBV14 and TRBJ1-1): EAGVTQFPSHSVIEKGQTVTLRCDPISGHDNLYWYRRVMGKEIKFLLHFVKESKQDESGMPNNRFLAERTGGTYSTLKVQPAELEDSGVYFCASSQDRDRGLGAFFGQGTRLTVV.

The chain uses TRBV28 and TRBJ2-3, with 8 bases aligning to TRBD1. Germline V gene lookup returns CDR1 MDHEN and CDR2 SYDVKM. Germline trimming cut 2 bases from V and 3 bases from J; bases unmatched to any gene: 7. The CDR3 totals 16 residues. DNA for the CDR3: TGTGCCAGCAGTTTACCAGGGGGCGGTAGGACAGATACGCAGTATTTT. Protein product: CASSLPGGGRTDTQYF.